This T cell receptor (gamma chain) emerged from a study of gamma-delta chains in newborns, infants, children. Study-wide background: Innate gammadelta T cells reportedly expand polyclonally right after birth, driven by microbial exposure, per the title.

CDR1 is EGSNGY, CDR2 YDSYNSKV, per germline. V shed 3 bases, J shed 8 bases, and the junction held 4 bases outside the gene matches. This CDR3 spans 11 amino acids. TCRdb reran clone calling via CATT on the reads. The sample contains 930 or so gamma-chain clones, more than 50% of which appear only once. This TCR was sampled from a child who was a newborn, infant or young child, either healthy, febrile or measles-vaccinated (not recorded which). J is TRGJ1 or TRGJ2 and V is TRGV2. TCRdb does not report a J gene; here it was assigned by matching the DNA to germline references. The sequenced material came from blood. DNA of the CDR3: TGTGCCACCTGGGACAGGCATAAGAAACTCTTT. It specifies CATWDRHKKLF.